One and the same sample provided the 22 T cell receptor beta chains below, sequenced in a study of blood T cell repertoires in COVID-19. The data were produced by immunoSEQ multiplex PCR, yet TCRdb's version contains in-frame clones alone and is incomplete. The top ten clones hold 6% to 7% of a sample with 50,000 or so clones, 80% to 90% of them seen once. The specimen sequenced was peripheral blood. The receptors were sampled from a man in his fifties or sixties with active COVID-19.

The chain joins TRBV19 to TRBJ1-5; 7 bases are shared with TRBD1. Germline V CDR1 and CDR2: LNHDA, SQIVND (reference sequence). The CDR3 has 17 residues. V was pared by 2 bases and J by 1 base, with 8 bases of the junction left unmatched. The CDR3 here is CASSIIPGQKSNQPQHF. The CDR3 nucleotides read TGTGCCAGTAGTATAATTCCGGGACAGAAAAGCAATCAGCCCCAGCATTTT.

V and J are TRBV7-2 and TRBJ2-1, with D perhaps TRBD1 (6 bases). CDR1 SGHTA and CDR2 FQGNSA come from the germline V gene. The CDR3 sequence is 15 residues long. Trimming cost V 5 bases and J 2 bases, with 13 bases left between them. CDR3 sequence reads: CASSERDTAYNEQFF. The CDR3 DNA follows: TGTGCCAGCAGCGAACGGGACACCGCCTACAATGAGCAGTTCTTC.

This clone is a singleton in its sample. This chain connects TRBV19 to TRBJ2-6; D gene uncertain. Germline values: CDR1 LNHDA, CDR2 SQIVND (reference sequence). The CDR3 is 14 residues long. V dropped 1 base and J dropped 3 bases, with 4 bases sitting between them. DNA of the CDR3: TGTGCCAGTAGTATAGGTAGTGGGGCCAACGTCCTGACTTTC. It codes for CASSIGSGANVLTF.

The gene calls are TRBV7-2 and TRBJ2-1, with D possibly being TRBD1 (5 bases). Germline lookup yields CDR1 SGHTA and CDR2 FQGNSA. The V end lost 5 bases, the J end lost 4 bases, and 12 bases lay between the germline ends. This CDR3 contains 14 residues. CDR3 coding DNA: TGTGCCAGCAGCACTGTCGACAGTTACAATGAGCAGTTCTTC. Residues: CASSTVDSYNEQFF.

CDR3 bases: TGTGCCAGCAGCCCGGACAGCTCTGGGGCCAACGTCCTGACTTTC. This codes for CASSPDSSGANVLTF. This chain connects TRBV2 to TRBJ2-6; D perhaps matches TRBD1 (6 bases). V lost 6 bases and J 0 bases, leaving 9 bases between the germline ends. The CDR3 extends over 15 amino acids. Germline CDR1 SNHLY, CDR2 FYNNEI.

This chain joins TRBV5-1 and TRBJ2-3; 9 nucleotides agree with TRBD1. Germline values: CDR1 SGHRS, CDR2 YFSETQ. This CDR3 spans 15 amino acids. The junction had 2 bases not matched to a gene; V was cut back by 2 bases and J by 1 base. The CDR3 here is CASSLGDRGTDTQYF. The CDR3 DNA reads TGCGCCAGCAGCTTAGGGGACAGGGGCACAGATACGCAGTATTTT.

This chain joins TRBV10-1 and TRBJ2-5; TRBD2 might be the D (6 bases). CDR1 and CDR2 from the germline V gene are WNHNN and SYGVQD (reference sequence). Trimming shortened V by 4 bases and J by 5 bases, and 17 bases separated the two germline ends. The CDR3 extends over 15 amino acids. The CDR3 nucleotides read TGCGCCAGCAGTGCAACCGGGGGAAACGCGGAGACCCAGTACTTC. Translating it yields CASSATGGNAETQYF.

This clone was detected a few times. The chain couples TRBV19 to TRBJ2-7; a possible D gene is TRBD2 (6 bases). The CDR3 is made up of 15 amino acids. Germline CDR1 LNHDA, CDR2 SQIVND (reference sequence). Trimming took off 5 bases at V and 5 bases at J, with 19 bases between the two ends. Here the CDR3 DNA reads TGTGCCAGTAGTTTTAGGTCTAGCGATGCTGACGAGCAGTACTTC. Protein: CASSFRSSDADEQYF.

In this sample, this clone turned up once. This chain uses TRBV18 with TRBJ1-1, with 7 bases lining up with TRBD1. The CDR3 is 14 amino acids. Per germline, CDR1 KGHSH and CDR2 LQKENI. The J segment lost 3 bases and the V segment lost 4 bases, leaving 5 bases of the junction unmatched. DNA for the CDR3: TGTGCCAGCTCACTTTCCAGGGGGGACACTGAAGCTTTCTTT. It codes for CASSLSRGDTEAFF.

The V call is TRBV7-2, the J call TRBJ2-3, with a possible D match to TRBD1 (6 bases). V was trimmed by 5 bases and J by 0 bases, leaving 12 bases between them. This CDR3 has 15 residues. Germline assignment: CDR1 SGHTA and CDR2 FQGNSA. CDR3 sequence reads: CASSPRDISTDTQYF. In nucleotides, the CDR3 is TGTGCCAGCAGCCCGAGGGACATCAGCACAGATACGCAGTATTTT.

This clone was recorded a few times. The V gene is TRBV7-2, the J gene TRBJ1-2; D not certain. The CDR3 runs to 14 residues. Germline lookup yields CDR1 SGHTA and CDR2 FQGNSA. Between the trimmed V and J ends, which lost 2 bases and 8 bases, there was a span of 15 bases. CDR3 sequence reads: CASSLNSGGAGYTF. The CDR3 DNA follows: TGTGCCAGCAGCTTAAATTCAGGAGGAGCAGGCTACACCTTC.

This clone appeared once. This rearrangement joins TRBV5-1 to TRBJ2-7; 8 bases agree with TRBD1. Germline CDR1 reads SGHRS; CDR2 reads YFSETQ. The trim removed 4 bases at V and 6 bases at J, leaving 3 bases unmatched. The CDR3 spans 12 residues. The chain's CDR3 is CASSPGQGEQYF. In nucleotides, the CDR3 is TGCGCCAGCAGCCCTGGACAGGGCGAGCAGTACTTC.

The genes are TRBV30 and TRBJ2-5; 12 bases agree with TRBD2. There are 16 residues in the CDR3. CDR1 and CDR2 from the germline V gene are GTSNPN and SVGIG (reference sequence). With V trimmed by 2 bases and J by 4 bases, 8 bases remained unmatched. The CDR3 DNA reads TGTGCCTGGAGTCCTCTAGCGGGGGGGTTTACAGAGACCCAGTACTTC. The encoded protein is CAWSPLAGGFTETQYF.

The genes are TRBV11-2 and TRBJ1-2, with 8 bases lining up with TRBD1. Trimming cost V 1 base and J 3 bases; bases outside gene matches: 1. Germline V gene data show CDR1 as SGHAT and CDR2 as FQNNGV. The CDR3 extends over 14 amino acids. Here the CDR3 DNA reads TGTGCCAGCAGCTTAGGACAGGGGCACTATGGCTACACCTTC. This translates into CASSLGQGHYGYTF.

The chain couples TRBV4-1 to TRBJ1-2; unclear D gene. The germline V gene encodes CDR1 MGHRA and CDR2 YSYEKL. This CDR3 has 15 amino acids. Trimming shortened V by 4 bases and J by 0 bases, and 12 bases separated the two germline ends. As DNA, the CDR3 is TGCGCCAGCAGCCTCCCGGGGAGCGCTAACTATGGCTACACCTTC. Its translation: CASSLPGSANYGYTF.

The chain couples TRBV18 to TRBJ1-2, with D possibly TRBD1 on 5 matching bases. Germline V lookup: CDR1 KGHSH, CDR2 LQKENI. V gave up 3 bases and J gave up 3 bases, with 11 bases separating them. This CDR3 is built from 14 residues. As DNA, the CDR3 is TGTGCCAGCTCACCCCCGGGGGACGACTATGGCTACACCTTC. As protein: CASSPPGDDYGYTF.

The V and J genes are TRBV6-6 and TRBJ2-2; TRBD2 matches 8 bases. The CDR3 extends over 16 amino acids. Germline V gene sequence: CDR1 MNHNY, CDR2 SVGAGI (reference sequence). After removal of 0 bases from V and 5 bases from J, the junction contained 5 bases not matched to a gene. In DNA, the CDR3 is TGTGCCAGCAGTTACTCGAGCCAGCGGGGGACCGGGGAGCTGTTTTTT. Its protein product is CASSYSSQRGTGELFF.

The chain uses TRBV25-1 and TRBJ2-7; the D gene is possibly TRBD2 (6 bases). The CDR3 is 14 amino acids. Germline CDR1 reads MGHDK; CDR2 reads SYGVNS. The germline V and J ends were trimmed by 6 bases and 2 bases, with 14 bases remaining between them. The CDR3 reads CASSPGGFTYEQYF. The CDR3 DNA reads TGTGCCAGCAGCCCTGGGGGGTTCACCTACGAGCAGTACTTC.

The chain combines TRBV14 with TRBJ2-5; TRBD2 might be the D (5 bases). The CDR3 length is 17 residues. The V gene's germline CDR1 is SGHDN and CDR2 FVKESK. V dropped 4 bases and J dropped 5 bases, with 23 bases sitting between them. CDR3 nucleotides: TGTGCCAGCAGCCCAGGTCTCAGCGGCCGAGTGGTTGAGACCCAGTACTTC. Translating gives CASSPGLSGRVVETQYF.

The rearrangement links TRBV18 to TRBJ1-4; D perhaps matches TRBD1 (5 bases). Trimming pared 0 bases from V and 8 bases from J, leaving 16 bases between. This CDR3 has 16 residues. CDR1 and CDR2 (germline): KGHSH, LQKENI. CDR3 residues: CASSPPPAGLGEKLFF. The CDR3 DNA follows: TGTGCCAGCTCACCACCACCGGCAGGGCTGGGAGAAAAACTGTTTTTT.

This chain uses TRBV5-1 with TRBJ2-1, with TRBD1 matching over 8 bases. The CDR3 length is 16 residues. The V segment lost 0 bases and the J segment 4 bases; nucleotides outside the gene matches: 6. The germline V gene encodes CDR1 SGHRS and CDR2 YFSETQ. In DNA, the CDR3 is TGCGCCAGCAGCTTGGAGCAGGGGGCGGGTTACAATGAGCAGTTCTTC. It encodes CASSLEQGAGYNEQFF.

Only a few counts were recorded for this clone. V and J are TRBV5-6 and TRBJ1-3; 7 bases are shared with TRBD1. Trimming cost V 4 bases and J 4 bases; bases outside gene matches: 14. Germline assignment: CDR1 SGHDT and CDR2 YYEEEE. CDR3 length: 17 residues. The CDR3 here is CASSPLGRGTEGNTIYF. CDR3 nucleotides: TGTGCCAGCAGCCCCCTTGGTAGGGGGACAGAAGGAAACACCATATATTTT.